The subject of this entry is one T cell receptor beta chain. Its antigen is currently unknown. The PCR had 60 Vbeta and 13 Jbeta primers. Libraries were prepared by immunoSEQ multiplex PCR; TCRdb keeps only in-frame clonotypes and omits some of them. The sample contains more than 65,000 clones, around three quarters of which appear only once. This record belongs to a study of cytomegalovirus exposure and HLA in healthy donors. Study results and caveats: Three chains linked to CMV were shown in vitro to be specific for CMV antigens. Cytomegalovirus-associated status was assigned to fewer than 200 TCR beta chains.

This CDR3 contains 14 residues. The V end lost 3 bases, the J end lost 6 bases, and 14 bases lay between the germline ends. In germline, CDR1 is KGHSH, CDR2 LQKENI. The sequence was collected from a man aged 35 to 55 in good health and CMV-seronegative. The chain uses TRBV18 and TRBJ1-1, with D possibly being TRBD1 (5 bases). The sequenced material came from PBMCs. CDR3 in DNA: TGTGCCAGCTCACCGGGTCAGGGCACCCCTGAAGCTTTCTTT. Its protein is CASSPGQGTPEAFF.